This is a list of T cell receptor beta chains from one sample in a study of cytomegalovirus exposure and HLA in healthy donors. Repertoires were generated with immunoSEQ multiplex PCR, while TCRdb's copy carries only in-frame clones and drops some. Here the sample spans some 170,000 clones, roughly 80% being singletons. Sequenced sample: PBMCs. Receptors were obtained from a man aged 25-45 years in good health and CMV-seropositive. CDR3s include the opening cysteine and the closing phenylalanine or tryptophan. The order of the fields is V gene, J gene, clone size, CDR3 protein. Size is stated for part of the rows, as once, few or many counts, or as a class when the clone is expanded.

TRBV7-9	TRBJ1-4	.	CASSQLGAGEKLFF
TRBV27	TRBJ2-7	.	CASSPRTGRTYEQYF
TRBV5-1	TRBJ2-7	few	CASSSDGRLAGGISYEQYF
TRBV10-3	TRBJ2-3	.	CAISESRTSGGSTDTQYF
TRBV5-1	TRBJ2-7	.	CASSLTGEGSYEQYF
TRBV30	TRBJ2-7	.	CAWSVDGFYEQYF
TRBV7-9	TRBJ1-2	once	CASSSGLEGSNYGYTF
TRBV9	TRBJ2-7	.	CASSVGAGGPTYEQYF
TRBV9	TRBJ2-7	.	CASSFGTGNYEQYF
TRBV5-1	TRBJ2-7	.	CASSLGFSGDGYEQYF
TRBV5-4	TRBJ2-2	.	CASSIRTGGGGTGELFF
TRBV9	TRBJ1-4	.	CASSVSGATNEKLFF
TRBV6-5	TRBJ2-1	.	CASRQRGEQFF
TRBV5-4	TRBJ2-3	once	CASSPNGGGAVADTQYF
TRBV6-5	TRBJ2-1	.	CASSREIAGEQFF
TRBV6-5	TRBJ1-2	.	CASSSYQGANGYTF
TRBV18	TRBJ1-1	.	CASSPYVQAGNTEAFF
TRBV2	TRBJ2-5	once	CASHPTSAETQYF
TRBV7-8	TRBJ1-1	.	CASTPVGENTEAFF
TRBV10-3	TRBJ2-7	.	CAISGPGQGVNEQYF
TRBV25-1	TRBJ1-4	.	CASSPPGARGEKLFF
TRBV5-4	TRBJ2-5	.	CASSLISGVQETQYF
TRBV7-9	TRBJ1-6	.	CASSRRSGVVGNSPLHF